The text below deals with one T cell receptor beta chain. The antigen is not known. TCRdb ran MiXCR on the 5' RACE reads and lists one entry per CDR3 protein. In the table there are 1.5 million to 2 million distinct CDR3 sequences, under 35% of which are singletons. The CDR3 has 14 residues. Losses at the gene ends were 5 bases for V and 9 bases for J; bases not matched to a gene: 7. The data belong to a study of identical twins. The study, taken as a whole, reports: Researchers caution that invariant MAIT and iNKT cells could partly confound zero-insertion analyses. Within monozygotic twins, out-of-frame TCR alpha sharing was underestimated by the models. In cord blood, abundant beta clonotypes had fewer insertions; memory showed no trend. With beta out-of-frame sequences, excess sharing by twins was weaker.

This clonotype originated in a newborn girl in good health. This rearrangement joins TRBV12-3 or TRBV12-4 to TRBJ2-5, with 12 bases identical to TRBD2. The sequencing input was cord blood. Here the CDR3 DNA reads TGTGCCAGCAGTCTGACTAGCGGGAGAGGGGCCCAGTACTTC. Translated: CASSLTSGRGAQYF.